Sequencing of this TCR beta chain was carried out in a study of siplizumab effects on memory and regulatory T cells. Produced via immunoSEQ multiplex PCR; TCRdb's table is partial and in-frame only. The table shows 5,500 to 7,500 clones, with about 61% occurring only once. CDR3 size: 14 residues. Germline CDR1 is MGHRA and CDR2 is YSYEKL. V dropped 4 bases and J dropped 0 bases, with 6 bases sitting between them. The sequence was obtained from a human donor in good health. V usage is TRBV4-1 and J usage is TRBJ2-2; maybe TRBD2 (5 bases). Sequences were obtained from effector memory CD8+ T cells sorted from blood. Indicated subset: unstimulated CD8+ effector memory T cells. The CDR3 DNA reads as TGCGCCAGCAGCCCACTAGCGAACACCGGGGAGCTGTTTTTT. As protein: CASSPLANTGELFF.